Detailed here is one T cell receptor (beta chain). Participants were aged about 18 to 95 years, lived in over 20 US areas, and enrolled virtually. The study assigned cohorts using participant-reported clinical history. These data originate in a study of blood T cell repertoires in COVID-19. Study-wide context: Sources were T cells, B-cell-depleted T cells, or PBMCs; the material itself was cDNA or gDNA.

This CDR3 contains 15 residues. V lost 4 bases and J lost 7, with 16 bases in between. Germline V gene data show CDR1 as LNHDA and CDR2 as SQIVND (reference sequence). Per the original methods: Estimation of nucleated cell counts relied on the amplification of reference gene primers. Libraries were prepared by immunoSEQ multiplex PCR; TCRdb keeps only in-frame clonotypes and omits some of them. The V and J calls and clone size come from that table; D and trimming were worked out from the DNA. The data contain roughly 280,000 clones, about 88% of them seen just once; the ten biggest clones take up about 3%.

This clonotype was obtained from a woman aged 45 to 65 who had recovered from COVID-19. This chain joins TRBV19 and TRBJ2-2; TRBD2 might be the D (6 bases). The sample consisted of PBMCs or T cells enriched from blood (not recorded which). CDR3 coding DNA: TGTGCCAGTAGTAGTTGGACGGAGGGTGGCGGGGAGCTGTTTTTT. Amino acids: CASSSWTEGGGELFF.